The 11 T cell receptor beta chains in this list originate from one sample, sequenced in a study of T-cell memory formation after mild COVID-19. TCRdb processed the 5' RACE reads anew with MiXCR; each CDR3 protein has one entry. The sample contains a few hundred thousand distinct CDR3 sequences, roughly 10% of which appear only once. The material sequenced was PBMCs or a T cell subset sorted from them (not recorded which). Source of these receptors: a man younger than 30 who had mild COVID-19 (a few samples of this study predate the infection). Cell type and time point are not known.

Comments on this clonotype: The junction and the germline gene differ at one end; a read error may be behind it. The chain recombines TRBV29-1 with TRBJ2-3, with D unresolved. CDR1 and CDR2 from the germline V gene are SQVTM and ANQGSEA. The CDR3 covers 13 residues. The DNA of the CDR3 is TGCAGCGTGGAAGTCACTAGCACAGATACGCAGTATTTT. This sequence encodes CSVEVTSTDTQYF.

The table lists this clonotype with a few counts. The V gene is TRBV6-5, the J gene TRBJ2-2, with no clear D. The germline V gene encodes CDR1 MNHEY and CDR2 SVGAGI. V lost 6 bases and J lost 2, with 16 bases in between. This CDR3 comprises 16 residues. CDR3 in DNA: TGTGCCAGCAGGGGGTGGGTGGCCCGAAACACCGGGGAGCTGTTTTTT. Protein sequence: CASRGWVARNTGELFF.

This clonotype was counted a few times. CDR3 coding DNA: TGTGCCAGCAGTACGGGACAAGAGGACACCATATATTTT. Amino acids: CASSTGQEDTIYF. The chain is built from TRBV2 and TRBJ1-3; maybe TRBD1 (6 bases). Germline assignment: CDR1 SNHLY and CDR2 FYNNEI. V was clipped by 5 bases and J by 8 bases, with 13 bases between them. The CDR3 has 13 amino acids.

This clonotype was detected a few times. The CDR3 is CASSFGEVVETQYF. CDR3 coding DNA: TGCGCCAGCAGTTTTGGGGAAGTAGTAGAGACCCAGTACTTC. The chain combines TRBV5-1 with TRBJ2-5; D ambiguous. CDR1 SGHRS and CDR2 YFSETQ come from the germline V gene. V was cut by 5 bases and J by 4 bases, with 15 bases left in between. The CDR3 runs to 14 residues.

In this sample, this clonotype turned up a few times. The V and J genes are TRBV6-2 or TRBV6-3 and TRBJ2-7; a possible D gene is TRBD1 (6 bases). The CDR3 length is 13 residues. The V end lost 6 bases, the J end lost 3 bases, and 12 bases lay between the germline ends. CDR1 is MNHEY and CDR2 is SVGEGT in the germline V gene. The CDR3 reads CASRRDIGYEQYV. The CDR3 nucleotides are TGTGCCAGCAGAAGGGACATCGGCTACGAGCAGTACGTC.

The chain uses TRBV7-2 and TRBJ2-7, with D possibly being TRBD1 (6 bases). There are 13 residues in the CDR3. Germline assignment: CDR1 SGHTA and CDR2 FQGNSA. V was pared by 4 bases and J by 3 bases, with 10 bases between. The CDR3 is CASSSRQDYEQYF. CDR3 DNA: TGTGCCAGCAGCTCCCGACAGGACTACGAGCAGTACTTC.

This clonotype was seen only a few times. This chain links TRBV7-8 with TRBJ1-1, with D uncertain. The CDR3 runs to 13 residues. CDR1 and CDR2 (germline): SGHVS, FQNEAQ. V shed 5 bases and J shed 6 bases, with 13 bases lying between them. CDR3 nucleotide sequence: TGTGCCAGCAGCAACTGGGGTCGCGCTGAAGCTTTCTTT. Its translation: CASSNWGRAEAFF. Based on the CDR3 plus reference TRBV7-8 and TRBJ1-1, the full variable domain is GAGVSQSPRYKVAKRGQDVALRCDPISGHVSLFWYQQALGQGPEFLTYFQNEAQLDKSGLPSDRFFAERPEGSVSTLKIQRTQQEDSAVYLCASSNWGRAEAFFGQGTRLTVV.

The chain joins TRBV18 to TRBJ1-3; no definite D call. V dropped 2 bases and J dropped 8 bases, with 10 bases sitting between them. The germline gives CDR1 KGHSH, CDR2 LQKENI. This CDR3 is built from 13 residues. CDR3 sequence: CASSPGGGDTIYF. In DNA form, the CDR3 reads TGTGCCAGCTCACCAGGCGGAGGAGACACCATATATTTT.

In its sample, this clonotype was seen many times. The chain joins TRBV7-2 to TRBJ2-5, with D perhaps matching TRBD1 or TRBD2 (6 bases each). CDR3 length equals 13 residues. Germline loops: CDR1 SGHTA, CDR2 FQGNSA. V was shortened by 5 bases and J by 5 bases, with 12 bases between the two germline ends. Written as DNA, the CDR3 is TGTGCCAGCAGCAGAGGGGGGCGGGAGACCCAGTACTTC. Protein product: CASSRGGRETQYF.

The rearrangement uses TRBV5-1 and TRBJ2-3; 11 nucleotides agree with TRBD2. The V and J ends lost 2 bases and 1 base, in that order; junction bases with no gene match: 6. Germline V lookup: CDR1 SGHRS, CDR2 YFSETQ. There are 17 residues in the CDR3. CDR3 sequence (DNA): TGCGCCAGCAGCTTCCTAGCGGGGGGCGCCGGCACAGATACGCAGTATTTT. This encodes CASSFLAGGAGTDTQYF. The full variable domain, with the rest looked up from reference TRBV5-1 and TRBJ2-3, is KAGVTQTPRYLIKTRGQQVTLSCSPISGHRSVSWYQQTPGQGLQFLFEYFSETQRNKGNFPGRFSGRQFSNSRSEMNVSTLELGDSALYLCASSFLAGGAGTDTQYFGPGTRLTVL.

The genes are TRBV7-9 and TRBJ2-3, with TRBD1 as a possible D gene (6 bases). CDR3 size: 16 residues. Trimming removed 5 bases at V and 0 bases at J, with 15 bases between. CDR1 SEHNR and CDR2 FQNEAQ come from the germline V gene (reference sequence). In DNA form, the CDR3 reads TGTGCCAGCAGCCTGACAGGTCTTTGGAGCACAGATACGCAGTATTTT. Translating it yields CASSLTGLWSTDTQYF.